Below, 20 T cell receptor beta chains from the same sample are listed, as sequenced in a study of cytomegalovirus exposure and HLA in healthy donors (TCRdb year 2017). The method was the immunoSEQ multiplex PCR assay. For the multiplex PCR, a mixture combining 60 forward primers for TCR Vbeta segments and 13 reverse primers for TCR Jbeta segments was used. TCRdb took this table from immuneACCESS and kept in-frame rearrangements with V and J called. Such tables lack part of the clones; where checked against another copy, unresolved V genes explain under half of the gap, and the rest is unexplained. The sample profile shows 170,000 or so clones; over 70% of them were found once. The leading ten clones occupy 6% to 7.5% of the sample. The specimen was PBMCs. These receptor sequences come from a young man in good health and CMV-seropositive.

This clone was counted a few times. The chain has TRBV7-8 and TRBJ2-2, with TRBD1 identical over 10 bases. CDR1 SGHVS and CDR2 FQNEAQ come from the germline V gene. V lost 5 bases and J lost 4; bases outside the gene matches: 7. The CDR3 totals 16 residues. The DNA for the CDR3 is TGTGCCAGCAGCAAGGGACAGGGGATAACCACCGGGGAGCTGTTTTTT. It is translated as CASSKGQGITTGELFF.

A single count supports this clone. The rearrangement links TRBV6-4 to TRBJ2-3, with TRBD2 matching 9 bases. Per the germline V gene, CDR1 is MRHNA and CDR2 is SNTAGT. CDR3 length: 16 residues. V lost 5 bases and J lost 0; bases outside the gene matches: 6. CDR3 loop: CASSLTSGFSTDTQYF. For the CDR3, the DNA is TGTGCCAGCAGTTTGACTAGCGGCTTTAGCACAGATACGCAGTATTTT.

In nucleotides, the CDR3 is TGTGCCAGCAGTGAAGGGGCGGAGAACACTGAAGCTTTCTTT. This encodes CASSEGAENTEAFF. V and J are TRBV6-5 and TRBJ1-1, with D possibly TRBD1 on 5 matching bases. Germline assignment: CDR1 MNHEY and CDR2 SVGAGI. The CDR3 totals 14 residues. The V end lost 5 bases, the J end lost 1 base, and 11 bases lay between the germline ends.

This sequence joins TRBV7-6 and TRBJ2-1; no clear D gene. Trimming stripped 2 bases from V and 2 bases from J, with 10 bases between. Germline loops: CDR1 SGHVS, CDR2 FNYEAQ. The length of the CDR3 is 15 residues. CDR3 DNA: TGTGCCAGCAGCTTACAGGAATTCCCCTACAATGAGCAGTTCTTC. Translating it yields CASSLQEFPYNEQFF.

This chain joins TRBV5-1 and TRBJ1-5, with 11 nucleotides matching TRBD1. The germline V gene has CDR1 SGHRS and CDR2 YFSETQ. The V gene end was trimmed by 5 bases and the J gene end by 1 base; junction bases not matched to a gene: 11. The CDR3 loop spans 18 amino acids. The CDR3, as DNA: TGCGCCAGCAGTCCCGGGACAGGGGGGATGTTGAGCAATCAGCCCCAGCATTTT. Protein product: CASSPGTGGMLSNQPQHF.

The rearrangement uses TRBV9 and TRBJ2-5, with TRBD1 matching 8 bases. The CDR3 has 13 residues. J lost 0 bases, V lost 7 bases, and 2 bases had no gene match. Germline assignment: CDR1 SGDLS and CDR2 YYNGEE. The CDR3 DNA reads as TGTGCCAGCGGGACAGGAGACCAAGAGACCCAGTACTTC. Translating it yields CASGTGDQETQYF.

This chain joins TRBV28 and TRBJ1-1, with 8 bases matching TRBD1. The CDR3 consists of 14 residues. With 6 bases clipped from V and 1 base from J, the junction kept 4 bases outside the gene matches. Germline CDR1 and CDR2: MDHEN and SYDVKM. The CDR3 region is CASRRQGPNTEAFF. In DNA form, the CDR3 reads TGTGCCAGCAGAAGACAGGGGCCGAACACTGAAGCTTTCTTT.

V usage is TRBV2 and J usage is TRBJ2-1, with TRBD2 matching over 8 bases. V dropped 7 bases and J dropped 6; count of bases not matched to a gene: 11. The CDR3 totals 15 residues. The germline CDR1 and CDR2 sequences are SNHLY and FYNNEI. CDR3 region: CASTPGLEAPNEQFF. The CDR3 DNA reads TGTGCCAGCACCCCGGGACTAGAGGCCCCCAATGAGCAGTTCTTC.

This sequence joins TRBV19 and TRBJ2-1; 12 nucleotides match TRBD2. The V gene's germline CDR1 is LNHDA and CDR2 SQIVND (reference sequence). The CDR3 sequence is 15 residues long. Trimming cost V 1 base and J 7 bases; bases outside gene matches: 2. CDR3: CASSIASGRENEQFF. The DNA for the CDR3 is TGTGCCAGTAGTATAGCTAGCGGGAGGGAGAATGAGCAGTTCTTC.

This clone was detected only once. This sequence joins TRBV5-6 and TRBJ1-4, with D possibly being TRBD1 (5 bases). Germline V lookup: CDR1 SGHDT, CDR2 YYEEEE. The germline V and J ends were trimmed by 4 bases and 7 bases, with 20 bases remaining between them. The length of the CDR3 is 16 residues. CDR3 DNA sequence: TGTGCCAGCAGCCTTCTAACAGACCTCGGGGGTGAAAAACTGTTTTTT. Residues: CASSLLTDLGGEKLFF. The variable domain in full, completed from reference TRBV5-6 and TRBJ1-4, reads DAGVTQSPTHLIKTRGQQVTLRCSPKSGHDTVSWYQQALGQGPQFIFQYYEEEERQRGNFPDRFSGHQFPNYSSELNVNALLLGDSALYLCASSLLTDLGGEKLFFGSGTQLSVL.

The chain uses TRBV5-1 and TRBJ2-5; TRBD1 agrees at 12 bases. The V segment lost 0 bases and the J segment 5 bases; nucleotides outside the gene matches: 8. The CDR3 contains 17 residues. The germline V gene encodes CDR1 SGHRS and CDR2 YFSETQ. The CDR3 region has the DNA TGCGCCAGCAGCTTGGCAGTCCGGGACAGGGGGCAGGAGACCCAGTACTTC. Its protein product is CASSLAVRDRGQETQYF.

The rearrangement joins TRBV27 to TRBJ2-5, with TRBD1 identical over 7 bases. Looked up from germline, CDR1 is MNHEY and CDR2 is SMNVEV (reference sequence). The CDR3 consists of 14 residues. V was pared by 5 bases and J by 1 base, with 4 bases of the junction left unmatched. For the CDR3, the DNA is TGTGCCAGCAGTGGGGGACAGTCCCAAGAGACCCAGTACTTC. Translation gives CASSGGQSQETQYF.

The chain couples TRBV5-6 to TRBJ1-5; tentatively, D is TRBD1 (6 bases). Trimming shortened V by 1 base and J by 4 bases, and 18 bases separated the two germline ends. Germline V lookup: CDR1 SGHDT, CDR2 YYEEEE. CDR3 length equals 17 residues. This chain's CDR3 is CASSLFQGLMGNQPQHF. The CDR3, as DNA: TGTGCCAGCAGCTTGTTCCAGGGGTTAATGGGTAATCAGCCCCAGCATTTT.

V and J are TRBV19 and TRBJ2-7; 8 bases are shared with TRBD1. The germline V gene encodes CDR1 LNHDA and CDR2 SQIVND (reference sequence). V gave up 4 bases and J gave up 2 bases; unmatched junction bases: 10. The CDR3 extends over 16 amino acids. The CDR3 sequence is CASSNRVGQGTYEQYF. CDR3 coding DNA: TGTGCCAGTAGTAACCGCGTTGGACAGGGTACCTACGAGCAGTACTTC.

The J gene is TRBJ1-2, the V gene TRBV6-5, with a possible D match to TRBD1 (5 bases). Between the trimmed V and J ends, which lost 6 bases and 2 bases, there was a span of 10 bases. This CDR3 has 13 amino acids. The germline CDR1 and CDR2 sequences are MNHEY and SVGAGI. CDR3 coding DNA: TGTGCCAGCAGATCCGACAGAAACTATGGCTACACCTTC. Its protein product is CASRSDRNYGYTF.

This chain joins TRBV7-9 and TRBJ2-1; no clear D gene. The germline gives CDR1 SEHNR, CDR2 FQNEAQ (reference sequence). This CDR3 has 13 amino acids. Trimming took 2 bases from V and 8 from J, leaving 10 bases between them. CDR3: CASSLLSFDEQFF. CDR3 nucleotides: TGTGCCAGCAGCTTACTAAGCTTCGATGAGCAGTTCTTC.

The V gene is TRBV6-5, the J gene TRBJ1-1, with 8 bases that match TRBD1. The CDR3 consists of 15 residues. Germline V lookup: CDR1 MNHEY, CDR2 SVGAGI. The V gene end was trimmed by 5 bases and the J gene end by 0 bases; junction bases not matched to a gene: 5. CDR3 amino acids: CASSGRTGLNTEAFF. The CDR3 nucleotides read TGTGCCAGCAGTGGGAGGACAGGGTTGAACACTGAAGCTTTCTTT.

V gene TRBV7-2 combines with J gene TRBJ2-3, with TRBD2 identical over 7 bases. In germline, CDR1 is SGHTA, CDR2 FQGNSA. Unmatched junction bases numbered 9, after V lost 2 bases and J lost 1 base. CDR3 length equals 17 residues. The CDR3 sequence is CASSLNLVRGGTDTQYF. The CDR3 DNA reads TGTGCCAGCAGCTTAAACCTCGTTCGGGGGGGCACAGATACGCAGTATTTT.

This clone was observed a single time. One end of the junction is discordant with germline, which a read error may explain. V and J are TRBV11-2 and TRBJ2-3, with D perhaps TRBD2 (6 bases). CDR1 is SGHAT, CDR2 FQNNGV, per germline. This CDR3 region has 17 residues. The CDR3 reads CASSIEGPSVPLIPQYF. For the CDR3, the DNA is TGTGCCAGCAGCATAGAGGGGCCTAGCGTTCCTTTGATCCCGCAGTATTTT.

The chain is built from TRBV11-3 and TRBJ2-1; 11 bases are shared with TRBD2. This CDR3 contains 20 residues. V gave up 2 bases and J gave up 0 bases; unmatched junction bases: 12. Per the germline V gene, CDR1 is SGHNT and CDR2 is YENEEA. CDR3 DNA: TGTGCCAGCAGCTTATCCCAGGGACTAGCGGTGACGAGCTCCTACAATGAGCAGTTCTTC. It yields the protein CASSLSQGLAVTSSYNEQFF.